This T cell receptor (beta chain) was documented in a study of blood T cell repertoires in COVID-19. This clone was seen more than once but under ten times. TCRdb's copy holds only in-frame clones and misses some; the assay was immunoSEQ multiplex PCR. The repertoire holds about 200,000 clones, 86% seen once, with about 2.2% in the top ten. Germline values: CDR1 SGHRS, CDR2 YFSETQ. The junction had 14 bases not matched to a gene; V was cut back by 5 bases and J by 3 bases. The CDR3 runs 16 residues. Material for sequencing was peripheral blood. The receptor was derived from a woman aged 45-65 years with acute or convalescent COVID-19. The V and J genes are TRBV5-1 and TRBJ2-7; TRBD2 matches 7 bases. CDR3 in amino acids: CASSYYIAGEDYEQYF. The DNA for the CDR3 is TGCGCCAGCAGTTATTACATCGCGGGGGAGGACTACGAGCAGTACTTC.